This T cell receptor (beta chain) was captured by sequencing in a study of cytomegalovirus exposure and HLA in healthy donors (dated by TCRdb to about 2017). For the wider study: An earlier analysis of 587 of the donors reported 250 to 350 Gb of sequence data and around 120 million unique TCR beta sequences obtained from roughly 180 million T cells. Of the 300 to 450 genotyped donors, 65% to 90% were placed in the genetic ancestry cluster associated with self-reported Caucasian donors. About 280 gigabases of sequencing data and approximately 93 million unique TCR sequences were included in an early release covering under 650 HLA-typed donors. To predict cytomegalovirus infection status, the study combined high-throughput TCR immunosequencing, statistical association of individual TCRs with disease status, and machine learning. In addition to the first cohort of roughly 700 subjects, a separate validation cohort of 130 or so different subjects was used. Roughly 5 DR-DQ haplotypes were treated as single units for association and clustering because of strong linkage in the cohort. Class I and class II HLA loci were covered by the typing at four-digit resolution. Typing coverage differed by locus: A, B, C, DRB1 and DQB1 were typed in roughly 629-630 donors, DQA1 in about 500, DPA1 in 600 to 610, and DPB1 in 450 to 480. Donor age, sex, ethnicity and CMV serostatus were compiled together with the repertoire data. The study was designed to test whether signatures of past pathogen exposure could be identified by cataloging public T cell receptors. The study profiled the T cell repertoires of approximately 700 subjects by immunosequencing and related them to cytomegalovirus serostatus. A later genetic analysis took genome-wide SNP genotypes for about three fifths of the roughly 670 donors and used that subset as a discovery cohort. In an earlier analysis of a few hundred of the donors, high-throughput TCR beta sequencing was used to judge whether each TCR beta V gene segment behaved as functional or pseudogenic. Rather than drawing on any new phenotypic data, the later analysis identified candidate immune exposures from TCR beta sequences and the way those sequences occurred across donors. A later analysis re-examined previously published TCR beta repertoires from over 500 donors and added high-resolution HLA genotyping to investigate patterns of TCR occurrence. Across about 370 genotyped donors of the cohort, an average of roughly 200,000 unique TCR beta nucleotide sequences per donor were sequenced, and approximately 17% of those sequences were non-productive. Every repertoire in the discovery cohort had been generated on one and the same sequencing platform. Results the study describes overall, beyond this receptor: Several of the top co-occurrence clusters appeared to be linked to parvovirus B19, influenza, CMV and Epstein-Barr virus, according to a later analysis. A further reported finding was that TCR beta sequences accurately predicted the HLA-A and HLA-B alleles for most subjects in the first cohort. CMV serostatus was the only immune exposure information available for the cohort. When HLA alleles, especially DR and DQ, strongly co-occurred, TCR associations were difficult to assign to individual alleles. A later genetic analysis associated a missense DCLRE1C variant with V-gene and J-gene trimming of TCR beta chains, and an independent cohort replicated the association. In the study, some 160 TCR beta chains were listed as associated with cytomegalovirus. The earlier analysis of approximately 590 of the donors excluded approximately 17 rarely observed V segments, including chromosome 9 orphons, because counts were too low. Most TCR sequences were seen in very few donors, while some public TCRs were found in many individuals. Correlated functional status among segregating V segments might reflect linkage disequilibrium, but an unknown experimental factor could not be ruled out. According to a later genetic analysis, donors in an Asian-associated ancestry cluster had fewer N-insertions in productive TCRs than the roughly 660-donor mean. In a later analysis, TCR association rates were found to vary across HLA loci, with the most associated TCRs seen for DRB1 alleles and the fewest for HLA-C alleles. A few of the identified cytomegalovirus-associated TCR beta chains were confirmed in vitro to be specific for cytomegalovirus antigens. A later analysis found that HLA-associated TCR beta chains were more clonally expanded and had lower generation probabilities than equally common non-associated chains. An earlier analysis of roughly 570 of the donors showed that most TCR beta V segments appeared in productive rearrangements either about 90% or about 30% of the time, which broadly matched IMGT annotations. Because HLA typing was unavailable for some donors at each locus, only the typed subset was used in association tests. A cluster of highly shared sequence variants was judged likely to be a technical artifact of the sequencing pipeline. At a false discovery rate of 0.05, a later analysis linked 16,951 TCR beta sequences to specific HLA alleles. Presence/absence analyses assumed roughly uniform sequencing depth across donors, an assumption that may not hold. In this cohort, only TCR beta chains were sequenced, and detectable features were limited by the absence of alpha or paired-chain data. The authors suggested that the approach could potentially be extended to other disease states and immunological phenotypes. The classifier was reported to diagnose cytomegalovirus status with high specificity and sensitivity in both the original and validation cohorts. According to a later analysis, most CMV-associated TCR beta chains appeared to be HLA-restricted, and the HLA associations seemed to be driven largely by CMV exposure. Some IMGT-functional V segments, including TRBV6-2 and TRBV6-3, could not be told apart with the 87-base-pair reads, so those segments were excluded.

Taken from cysteine to phenylalanine, the CDR3 has 13 residues. Only the CDR3 portion is preserved as DNA: 39 bases, with reading frame beginning at the first base. From the germline V gene, CDR1 is KGHSH and CDR2 is LQKENI. V sheds 3 bases and J sheds 4 bases, leaving 7 bases between their ends. In total, 666 healthy bone marrow donors made up the cohort. Cohort members were all nominally healthy when sampled, although unrecorded immune exposures were likely present. The donor was CMV seropositive and belonged to the group of 250 to 300 seropositive cohort members. Every donor gave a peripheral blood sample, and the peripheral blood mononuclear cells from that sample were used for TCR beta sequencing. The Qiagen DNeasy Blood Extraction Kit was used to extract genomic DNA from the blood cell samples. Comments on this clone: There is no known antigen for this receptor. Per-base quality was not reported, and no clone a single base away is much larger than it.

Libraries were prepared through the immunoSEQ multiplex PCR assay. The multiplex PCR relied on a mix of 60 forward primers for TCR Vbeta segments and 13 reverse primers for TCR Jbeta segments. The CDR3 region of rearranged TCR beta genes was amplified from genomic DNA by a multiplex PCR assay. The amplified TCR beta libraries were sequenced on the Illumina HiSeq System as 87-base-pair reads. In the original analysis: A later analysis tallied some 79 million unique TCR beta chains across the 666 repertoires, and roughly 11 million of those chains were shared by two or more donors. To remove PCR and sequencing errors, raw reads were error-corrected and collapsed into unique sequences using a nearest-neighbor algorithm that merged closely related sequences. V, D and J gene segments were assigned by aligning CDR3 sequences to IMGT reference sequences. For a sequence to be retained, a match of at least six nucleotides to both a V gene segment and a J gene segment was required. A rearrangement counted as productive if the CDR3 had no stop codons and remained in frame with V and J, and every other rearrangement counted as non-productive. Following IMGT convention, CDR3 was defined as the stretch from the second conserved V-encoded cysteine up to the conserved J-encoded phenylalanine. In an earlier analysis of 587 of the donors, sequences lacking an unambiguous match to a single V gene segment were excluded. In an earlier analysis of 587 of the donors, a V segment was called functional when productive rearrangements were above 56.7%, and segregating when the standard deviation between donors exceeded 5%. To diagnose cytomegalovirus status from the catalog of TCR beta chain sequences, a statistical classification framework was built. In a later analysis, TCR nucleotide sequences were compared against IMGT/GENE-DB human TR gene sequences so that V and J genes could be assigned. Using the TCRdist pipeline, a later analysis assigned CDR3 sequences along with most-parsimonious VDJ recombination scenarios. In a later analysis, each TCR beta chain was defined by its CDR3 amino acid sequence together with its V-gene family, and reads without a unique V-gene family were excluded. As a way to deal with suspected cross-contamination and a sequencing artifact, a later analysis dropped 640 or so nucleotide sequences that were highly shared and had low generation probability. For each public chain, a later analysis derived a clonal expansion index from normalized ranks of inferred template counts within each repertoire. Generation probabilities in a later analysis came from a VDJ recombination model fitted to out-of-frame rearrangements, and those results were checked against IGoR. Hypergeometric tests were used in a later analysis to score TCR-TCR, TCR-HLA and TCR-CMV co-occurrence, with a repertoire-size bias correction applied to the TCR pairs. To estimate false discovery rates, a later analysis permuted the HLA or CMV assignments 20 times. A later analysis grouped co-occurring TCRs with DBSCAN, adding TCRdist sequence similarity when clustering within HLA-allele-positive subsets. Co-occurrence clustering excluded repertoires with fewer than 30,000 or more than 120,000 public chains, plus five with anomalous nucleotide sharing. TCRdb retrieved this table from immuneACCESS and kept in-frame rearrangements only. Not all clones are present; in checked studies, unresolved V genes account for under half, and no reason is known for the remainder. From that table come the V and J calls and clone size; the DNA was used to work out D and trimming. In all, the sample holds approximately 79,000 clones, and roughly 80% of those were seen once. Of the sample, 20% to 25% is held by the ten largest clones.

Sequenced sample: PBMCs. The sequence was obtained from a woman aged 40 to 50 in good health and CMV-seropositive. The rearranged chain carries TRBV18 and TRBJ2-1; a tentative D match to TRBD2 spans 6 bases. The nucleotide sequence is given as TGTGCCAGCTCACCGGGACTTTACAATGAGCAGTTCTTC. This is translated as CASSPGLYNEQFF.